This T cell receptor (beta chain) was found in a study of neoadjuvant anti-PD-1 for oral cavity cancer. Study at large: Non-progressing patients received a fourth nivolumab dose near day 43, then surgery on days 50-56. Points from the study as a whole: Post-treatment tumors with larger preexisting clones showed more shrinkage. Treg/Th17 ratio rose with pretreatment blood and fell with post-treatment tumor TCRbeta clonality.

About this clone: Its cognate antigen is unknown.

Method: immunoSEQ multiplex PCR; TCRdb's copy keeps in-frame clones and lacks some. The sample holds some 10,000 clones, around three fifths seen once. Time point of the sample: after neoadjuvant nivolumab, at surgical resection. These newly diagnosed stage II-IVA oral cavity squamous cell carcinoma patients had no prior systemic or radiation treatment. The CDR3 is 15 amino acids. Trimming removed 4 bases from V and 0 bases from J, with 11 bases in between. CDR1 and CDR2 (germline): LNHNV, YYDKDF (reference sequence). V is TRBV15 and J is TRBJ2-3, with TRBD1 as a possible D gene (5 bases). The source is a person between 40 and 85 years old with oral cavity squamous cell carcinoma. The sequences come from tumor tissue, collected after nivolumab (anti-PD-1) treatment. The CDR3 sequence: CATSTTDRSTDTQYF. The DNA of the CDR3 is TGTGCCACCAGCACTACTGACAGAAGCACAGATACGCAGTATTTT. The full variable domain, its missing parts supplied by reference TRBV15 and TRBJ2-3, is DAMVIQNPRYQVTQFGKPVTLSCSQTLNHNVMYWYQQKSSQAPKLLFHYYDKDFNNEADTPDNFQSRRPNTSFCFLDIRSPGLGDTAMYLCATSTTDRSTDTQYFGPGTRLTVL.